This T cell receptor beta chain was observed in a study of human T cells and chemical hapten exposure. TCRdb independently ran MiXCR on the RACE reads; one entry per CDR3 protein. The sample records about 300,000 distinct CDR3 sequences, 4.5% to 7% being singletons. Time point noted: pre-sensitization, week 0. This sample's treatment: therapeutic diphenylcyclopropenone sensitization with weekly scalp DPC. This clonotype was recorded many times. Its antigen is as yet unknown. The CDR3 covers 17 residues. The V segment lost 4 bases and the J segment 3 bases; nucleotides outside the gene matches: 12. Germline V gene sequence: CDR1 LGHNA, CDR2 YSLEER. Study-wide results and caveats: Sensitizing to DPC left TCRs with a frequency above 1 in 1000 unaltered.

This TCR derives from a woman aged 18 to 35 with alopecia areata. Some clones in this sample may be carry-over from other donors' samples. This material consisted of whole blood, taken in connection with sensitization to the hapten diphenylcyclopropenone (DPC). V and J are TRBV4-3 and TRBJ1-1, with 9 bases lining up with TRBD1. The CDR3 sequence is CASSRETGGILDTEAFF. CDR3 DNA sequence: TGCGCCAGCAGCCGAGAAACAGGGGGCATTTTGGACACTGAAGCTTTCTTT.